This is a list of T cell receptor beta chains from one sample in a study of T cells expressing NK-cell markers. TCRdb reprocessed the 5' RACE reads and keeps a single row for each CDR3 protein, giving no DNA. This sample's table has a few hundred thousand distinct CDR3 sequences. The sequencing input was blood T cells: a sorted CD56 or NKG2C T cell subset, CD4+ or CD8+ T cells, or bulk PBMC T cells (not recorded which). The receptors derive from a man between 18 and 35 years old in good health. The CDR3 runs from the conserved cysteine through the conserved F or W.

v_gene	j_gene	CDR3aa
TRBV20-1	TRBJ2-1	CSARRQSGNEQFF
TRBV12-3/TRBV12-4	TRBJ2-2	CASKGTGTTNTGELFF
TRBV5-1	TRBJ2-3	CASSLGPGYTDTQYF
TRBV7-6	TRBJ2-2	CASSPRTERLTYGELFF
TRBV6-4	TRBJ2-3	CASSRLTYTDTQYF
TRBV6-5	TRBJ1-2	CASSYSTNYGYTF
TRBV5-1	TRBJ1-4	CASSSRRETGDEKLFF
TRBV5-4	TRBJ1-2	CASTMGQGYGYTF
TRBV20-1	TRBJ2-5	CSALRLAGGLVSGTQYF
TRBV2	TRBJ2-3	CASTFRTSGRSSDTQYF
TRBV5-1	TRBJ2-2	CASSLEGGSTGELFF
TRBV20-1	TRBJ2-1	CSARDHRVLVNEQFF
TRBV12-3/TRBV12-4	TRBJ1-1	CASSTRVNTEAFF
TRBV4-3	TRBJ2-1	CASSQDLSNAQFF
TRBV5-1	TRBJ2-2	CASSSSLSGQTGAGELFF
TRBV29-1	TRBJ2-6	CSVGGRADSGANVLTF
TRBV7-2	TRBJ2-1	CASSLGFSNNEQFF
TRBV20-1	TRBJ2-7	CSASGARRDEQYF
TRBV4-3	TRBJ2-5	CASSQDLAETQYF
TRBV6-5	TRBJ2-1	CASSSIAGGPGNEQFF
TRBV12-3/TRBV12-4	TRBJ2-2	CASSGDDGELFF
TRBV6-2/TRBV6-3	TRBJ2-3	CASSYGGTSTDTQYF